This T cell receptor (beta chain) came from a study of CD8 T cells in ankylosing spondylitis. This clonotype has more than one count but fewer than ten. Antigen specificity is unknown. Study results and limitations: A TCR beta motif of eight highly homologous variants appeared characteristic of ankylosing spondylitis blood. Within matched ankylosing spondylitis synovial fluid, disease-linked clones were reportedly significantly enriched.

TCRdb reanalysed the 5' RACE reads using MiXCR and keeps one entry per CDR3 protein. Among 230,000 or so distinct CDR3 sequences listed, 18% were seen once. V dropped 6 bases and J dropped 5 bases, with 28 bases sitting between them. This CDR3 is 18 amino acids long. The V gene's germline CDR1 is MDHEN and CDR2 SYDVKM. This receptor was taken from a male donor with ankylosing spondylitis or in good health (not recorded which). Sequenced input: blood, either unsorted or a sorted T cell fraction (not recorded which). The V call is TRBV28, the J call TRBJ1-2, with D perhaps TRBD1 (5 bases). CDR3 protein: CASSSPWSDSGRGYGYTF. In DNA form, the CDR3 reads TGTGCCAGCAGCTCCCCCTGGTCAGATTCGGGGCGAGGATATGGCTACACCTTC.